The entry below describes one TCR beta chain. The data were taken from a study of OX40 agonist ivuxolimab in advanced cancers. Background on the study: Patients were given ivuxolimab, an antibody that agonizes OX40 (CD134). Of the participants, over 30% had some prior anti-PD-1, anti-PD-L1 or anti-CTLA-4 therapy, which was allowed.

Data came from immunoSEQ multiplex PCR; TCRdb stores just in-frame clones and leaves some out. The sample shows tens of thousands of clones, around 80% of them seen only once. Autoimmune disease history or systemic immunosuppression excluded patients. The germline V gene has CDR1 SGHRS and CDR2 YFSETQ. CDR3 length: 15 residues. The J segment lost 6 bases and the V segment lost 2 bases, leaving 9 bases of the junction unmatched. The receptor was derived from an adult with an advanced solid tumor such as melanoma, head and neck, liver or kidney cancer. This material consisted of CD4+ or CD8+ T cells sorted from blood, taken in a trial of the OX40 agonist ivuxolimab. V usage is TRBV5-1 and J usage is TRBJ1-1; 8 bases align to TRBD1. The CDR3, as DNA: TGCGCCAGCAGCTTCGAGGGACAGGCGGCCGCTGAAGCTTTCTTT. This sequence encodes CASSFEGQAAAEAFF. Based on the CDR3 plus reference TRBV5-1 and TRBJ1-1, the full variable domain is KAGVTQTPRYLIKTRGQQVTLSCSPISGHRSVSWYQQTPGQGLQFLFEYFSETQRNKGNFPGRFSGRQFSNSRSEMNVSTLELGDSALYLCASSFEGQAAAEAFFGQGTRLTVV.